This T cell receptor (beta chain) was observed in a study of CD8 T cells in Susac syndrome. Whole-study findings and limits: The study recognized that its TCR sequencing and HLA analysis covered a relatively small number of individuals.

Reverse transcription used about 0.5 to 1 ug RNA and random hexamers. Multiplex PCR with immunoSEQ amplified the TCR beta CDR3 across 54 Vbeta and 13 Jbeta. TCRdb reprocessed the immunoSEQ multiplex PCR reads with MiXCR, giving one entry per CDR3 protein. The sample includes 300,000 or so distinct CDR3 sequences, about 91% of them seen just once. About this clonotype: The antigen remains unidentified.

The CDR3 sequence is 16 residues long. Germline CDR1 is DFQATT and CDR2 is SNEGSKA (reference sequence). Unmatched junction bases numbered 6, after V lost 3 bases and J lost 0 bases. The sequenced target, TCR beta, came from blood CD8+ and CD4+ T cells. TEMRA cells were FACS-enriched and CD8+ and CD4+ T cells negatively isolated. The TCR comes from a human donor with multiple sclerosis. The gene calls are TRBV20-1 and TRBJ2-2, with 8 bases fitting TRBD2. The material sequenced was CD4+ T cells from PBMCs. In DNA form, the CDR3 reads TGCAGTGCTAGTCGAGCGGGGGCTTCGAACACCGGGGAGCTGTTTTTT. It is translated as CSASRAGASNTGELFF.